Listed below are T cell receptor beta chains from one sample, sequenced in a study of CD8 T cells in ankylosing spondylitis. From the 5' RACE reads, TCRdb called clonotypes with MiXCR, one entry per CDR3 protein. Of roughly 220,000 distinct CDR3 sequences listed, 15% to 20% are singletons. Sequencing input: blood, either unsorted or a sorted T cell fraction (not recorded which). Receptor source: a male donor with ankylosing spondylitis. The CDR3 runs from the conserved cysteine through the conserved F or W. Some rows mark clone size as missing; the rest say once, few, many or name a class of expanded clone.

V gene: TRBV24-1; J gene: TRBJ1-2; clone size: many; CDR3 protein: CATSEGQTYGYTF
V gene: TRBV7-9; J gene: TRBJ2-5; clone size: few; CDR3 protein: CASSSRDSQETQYF
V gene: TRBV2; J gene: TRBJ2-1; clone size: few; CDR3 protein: CASSELSGNEQFF
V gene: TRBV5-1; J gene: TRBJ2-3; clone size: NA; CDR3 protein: CASSEGSGGLDTQYF
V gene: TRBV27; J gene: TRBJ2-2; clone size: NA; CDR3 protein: CASSSAGEGNTGELFF
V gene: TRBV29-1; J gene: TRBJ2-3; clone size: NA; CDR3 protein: CSVEVGLAGAPSTDTQYF
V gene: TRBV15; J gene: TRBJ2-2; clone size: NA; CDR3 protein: CATTTRDRGTGELFF
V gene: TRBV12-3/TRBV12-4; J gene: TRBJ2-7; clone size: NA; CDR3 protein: CASSLGTSVYEQYF
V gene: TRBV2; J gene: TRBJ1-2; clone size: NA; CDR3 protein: CASSDGDNYGYTF
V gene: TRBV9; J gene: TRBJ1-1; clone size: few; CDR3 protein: CASSPTGGGEVEAFF
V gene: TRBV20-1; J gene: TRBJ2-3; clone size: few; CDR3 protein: CSARISGTSTDTQYF
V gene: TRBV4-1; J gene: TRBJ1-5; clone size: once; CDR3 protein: CASSPWNSNQPQHF
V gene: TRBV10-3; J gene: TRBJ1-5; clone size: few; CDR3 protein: CAISESGAGQPQHF
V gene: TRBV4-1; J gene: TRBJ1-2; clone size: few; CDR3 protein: CASSQEGQSNYGYTF
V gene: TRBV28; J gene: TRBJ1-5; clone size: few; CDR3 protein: CASSGTGGGNQPQHF
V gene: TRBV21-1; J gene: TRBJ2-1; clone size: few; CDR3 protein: CASSKCRVSYNEQFF
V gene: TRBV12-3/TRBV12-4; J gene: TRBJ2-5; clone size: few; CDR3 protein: CASSLGDRRGETQYF
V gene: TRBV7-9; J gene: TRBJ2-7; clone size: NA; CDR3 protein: CASSLMADTPLEQYF